This TCR beta chain is from a study of regulatory T cells in long-lasting Graves disease. Regarding time point: persistent/refractory GD, antithyroid drugs over 5 years with positive TRAb. Researchers made the TCR library from RNA that was extracted from PBMCs. Researchers made TCR beta libraries by using iRepertoire HTBI primers and running Arm-PCR on CDR3 regions. One entry per CDR3 protein results from TCRdb running MiXCR on the multiplex PCR reads. Of 350,000 to 450,000 distinct CDR3 sequences in the sample, about 20% were seen once. The material was peripheral blood mononuclear cells (PBMCs), obtained when the disease was refractory, from a patient treated with antithyroid drugs. This receptor was identified in a female donor with Graves disease.

CDR3 sequence: CASSVDGNNQPQHF. CDR3 in DNA: TGTGCCAGCAGTGTAGACGGAAACAATCAGCCCCAGCATTTT. The V gene is TRBV6-2 or TRBV6-3, the J gene TRBJ1-5; D is ambiguous. The CDR3 runs to 14 residues. The germline CDR1 and CDR2 sequences are MNHEY and SVGEGT. V was clipped by 5 bases and J by 3 bases, with 11 bases between them.